The 20 T cell receptor beta chains reported below all come from one sample, sequenced in a study of blood T cell repertoires in COVID-19. Here immunoSEQ multiplex PCR was the method, and the copy in TCRdb shows in-frame clones only, minus some. The sample yields 200,000 to 300,000 clones, around 87% seen once. Source material: peripheral blood. The origin of the receptors is a woman aged 45-59 years with acute or convalescent COVID-19.

This rearrangement joins TRBV3-1 (or the pseudogene TRBV3-2) to TRBJ2-1; 7 bases align to TRBD2. CDR3 length: 16 amino acids. CDR1 and CDR2 (germline): LGHDT, YNNKEL (reference sequence). Germline trimming cut 4 bases from V and 0 bases from J; bases unmatched to any gene: 6. For the CDR3, the DNA is TGTGCCAGCAGCCCCACTAGCGAGTACTCCTACAATGAGCAGTTCTTC. This sequence encodes CASSPTSEYSYNEQFF.

The rearrangement links TRBV9 to TRBJ1-1, with D possibly TRBD1 on 5 matching bases. The CDR3 has 14 amino acids. The V gene lost 0 bases and the J gene lost 4 bases, with 10 bases spanning the gap. Germline V gene lookup returns CDR1 SGDLS and CDR2 YYNGEE. The CDR3: CASSVGRAVTEAFF. The CDR3 DNA reads as TGTGCCAGCAGCGTAGGCAGGGCAGTCACTGAAGCTTTCTTT.

This chain uses TRBV27 with TRBJ2-7, with D uncertain. Trimming shortened V by 2 bases and J by 6 bases, and 11 bases separated the two germline ends. The CDR3 has 13 amino acids. The germline gives CDR1 MNHEY, CDR2 SMNVEV (reference sequence). The CDR3 protein is CASSLRSSPEQYF. As DNA, the CDR3 is TGTGCCAGCAGTTTACGCAGTTCCCCCGAGCAGTACTTC.

The gene calls are TRBV5-1 and TRBJ1-2, with D maybe TRBD1 (6 bases). Germline V gene sequence: CDR1 SGHRS, CDR2 YFSETQ. The CDR3 sequence is 13 residues long. The germline V and J ends were trimmed by 4 bases and 4 bases, with 11 bases remaining between them. The CDR3 sequence is CASSITGIYGYTF. CDR3 coding DNA: TGCGCCAGCAGCATTACAGGGATCTATGGCTACACCTTC.

The V gene is TRBV6-1, the J gene TRBJ1-1, with D possibly matching TRBD1 (5 bases). The CDR3 covers 14 residues. Germline V gene sequence: CDR1 MNHNS, CDR2 SASEGT. Trimming removed 2 bases from V and 6 bases from J, with 13 bases in between. CDR3 amino acids: CASSERVVGPEAFF. The CDR3 DNA reads as TGTGCCAGCAGTGAACGAGTGGTGGGGCCTGAAGCTTTCTTT.

The rearrangement joins TRBV29-1 to TRBJ2-7; TRBD2 aligns across 13 bases. Per germline, CDR1 SQVTM and CDR2 ANQGSEA. This CDR3 is built from 13 residues. The V gene end was trimmed by 7 bases and the J gene end by 2 bases; junction bases not matched to a gene: 2. Written as DNA, the CDR3 is TGCAGCGCCGGACTAGCGGGAGCCTACGAGCAGTACTTC. Residues: CSAGLAGAYEQYF.

The chain combines TRBV19 with TRBJ1-1, with a possible D match to TRBD1 (6 bases). The V end was cut by 5 bases, the J end by 0 bases, with 13 bases between. The CDR3 length is 15 residues. Per the germline V gene, CDR1 is LNHDA and CDR2 is SQIVND (reference sequence). In DNA, the CDR3 is TGTGCCAGTAGTGCCCTAGACAGGCTGAACACTGAAGCTTTCTTT. Translating gives CASSALDRLNTEAFF.

The chain employs TRBV27 and TRBJ2-7; D may be TRBD2 (5 bases). The CDR3 loop spans 15 amino acids. V lost 6 bases and J 0 bases, leaving 15 bases between the germline ends. The V gene's germline CDR1 is MNHEY and CDR2 SMNVEV (reference sequence). CDR3 nucleotides: TGTGCCAGCAGCCTCTTACGGACTGTCTCCTACGAGCAGTACTTC. It specifies CASSLLRTVSYEQYF.

This chain joins TRBV27 and TRBJ1-2; a possible D gene is TRBD1 (6 bases). CDR1 is MNHEY, CDR2 SMNVEV, per germline (reference sequence). The CDR3 has 14 amino acids. Trimming removed 7 bases from V and 9 bases from J, with 21 bases in between. The CDR3 DNA is TGTGCCAGCACTGCCTTCGGGGGGGCGTCTAGCTACACCTTC. Translated: CASTAFGGASSYTF.

J is TRBJ2-1 and V is TRBV5-6; TRBD2 matches 7 bases. J gave up 7 bases and V 6 bases, and 10 bases lay outside the gene matches. The CDR3 has 14 amino acids. Germline lookup yields CDR1 SGHDT and CDR2 YYEEEE. The CDR3 DNA is TGTGCCAGCACCACTCCGGGAGGATTTAATGAGCAGTTCTTC. This translates into CASTTPGGFNEQFF.

This clone was seen once. The genes are TRBV5-1 and TRBJ2-7, with 13 bases that match TRBD2. V shed 1 base and J 4 bases; nucleotides not matched to a gene: 2. CDR3 size: 15 residues. Germline V lookup: CDR1 SGHRS, CDR2 YFSETQ. CDR3 DNA: TGCGCCAGCAGCTTGCAGGGACTAGCGGGATACGAGCAGTACTTC. This encodes CASSLQGLAGYEQYF. The variable domain in full, with the rest retrieved from reference TRBV5-1 and TRBJ2-7, is KAGVTQTPRYLIKTRGQQVTLSCSPISGHRSVSWYQQTPGQGLQFLFEYFSETQRNKGNFPGRFSGRQFSNSRSEMNVSTLELGDSALYLCASSLQGLAGYEQYFGPGTRLTVT.

The chain joins TRBV30 to TRBJ1-2, with D unclear. Deletions cut 2 bases from V and 3 bases from J, with 7 bases between. Germline CDR1 and CDR2: GTSNPN and SVGIG (reference sequence). This CDR3 is built from 12 residues. CDR3 region: CAWSISDYGYTF. Written as DNA, the CDR3 is TGTGCCTGGAGTATATCGGACTATGGCTACACCTTC.

This clone was observed once. This chain joins TRBV4-2 and TRBJ2-5; a possible D gene is TRBD1 (5 bases). Trimming removed 1 base from V and 5 bases from J, with 11 bases in between. The CDR3 extends over 14 amino acids. Germline V gene lookup returns CDR1 LGHNA and CDR2 YNFKEQ. CDR3 amino acids: CASSQGDAGETQYF. The CDR3 DNA sequence: TGTGCCAGCAGCCAAGGTGACGCAGGGGAGACCCAGTACTTC.

This clone was recorded only once. V and J are TRBV2 and TRBJ2-1, with D possibly being TRBD2 (6 bases). The V and J ends lost 4 bases and 9 bases respectively, with 13 bases between them. Per the germline V gene, CDR1 is SNHLY and CDR2 is FYNNEI. CDR3 length: 13 residues. The chain's CDR3 is CASSGLALGEQFF. The CDR3 bases are TGTGCCAGCAGTGGTCTAGCGCTGGGTGAGCAGTTCTTC.

This clone was counted a few times. J is TRBJ2-7 and V is TRBV9; 11 nucleotides agree with TRBD2. The CDR3 sequence is 17 residues long. V lost 0 bases, J lost 4 bases, and 9 bases stayed unmatched. The V gene's germline CDR1 is SGDLS and CDR2 YYNGEE. The CDR3 bases are TGTGCCAGCAGCGTAGGGCTAGCGGGAGGCCGGGGGTACGAGCAGTACTTC. It yields the protein CASSVGLAGGRGYEQYF. Supplemented by reference TRBV9 and TRBJ2-7, the full variable domain reads DSGVTQTPKHLITATGQRVTLRCSPRSGDLSVYWYQQSLDQGLQFLIQYYNGEERAKGNILERFSAQQFPDLHSELNLSSLELGDSALYFCASSVGLAGGRGYEQYFGPGTRLTVT.

The V call is TRBV7-8, the J call TRBJ1-4; 8 positions match TRBD1. J was trimmed by 2 bases and V by 5 bases; bases with no gene match: 4. This CDR3 spans 15 amino acids. CDR1 and CDR2 (germline): SGHVS, FQNEAQ. The DNA of the CDR3 is TGTGCCAGCAGCCGCGGACAGGGCACTAATGAAAAACTGTTTTTT. Protein product: CASSRGQGTNEKLFF.

The V call is TRBV19, the J call TRBJ1-5, with 8 nucleotides matching TRBD1. V lost 11 bases, J lost 6 bases, and 9 bases stayed unmatched. The CDR3 spans 13 residues. From germline, CDR1 is LNHDA and CDR2 SQIVND (reference sequence). For the CDR3, the DNA is TGTGCCGTCAAGGCAGGGGGCAGTCAGCCCCAGCATTTT. Protein sequence: CAVKAGGSQPQHF.

The rearrangement joins TRBV27 to TRBJ1-1; D is unclear. This CDR3 spans 11 amino acids. The V end lost 8 bases, the J end lost 1 base, and 5 bases lay between the germline ends. Germline CDR1 is MNHEY and CDR2 is SMNVEV (reference sequence). CDR3 nucleotide sequence: TGTGCCAGCTCTTCGAACACTGAAGCTTTCTTT. Translated: CASSSNTEAFF.

The CDR3 DNA sequence: TGTGCCAGTTTGGAGACAGGGACCCAGAACACTGAAGCTTTCTTT. It encodes CASLETGTQNTEAFF. This chain uses TRBV18 with TRBJ1-1; 7 bases are shared with TRBD1. V gave up 9 bases and J gave up 1 base; unmatched junction bases: 11. The V gene's germline CDR1 is KGHSH and CDR2 LQKENI. The CDR3 contains 15 residues. Full variable domain (rest looked up from reference TRBV18 and TRBJ1-1): NAGVMQNPRHLVRRRGQEARLRCSPMKGHSHVYWYRQLPEEGLKFMVYLQKENIIDESGMPKERFSAEFPKEGPSILRIQQVVRGDSAAYFCASLETGTQNTEAFFGQGTRLTVV.

The chain is built from TRBV18 and TRBJ2-7; D is uncertain. The ends were cut back, 0 bases at V and 5 bases at J, with 17 bases in the middle. This CDR3 has 16 residues. Per the germline V gene, CDR1 is KGHSH and CDR2 is LQKENI. CDR3 amino acids: CASSPPIVPSIHEQYF. The CDR3 nucleotides are TGTGCCAGCTCACCACCAATAGTGCCAAGCATCCACGAGCAGTACTTC.